A selection of T cell receptor beta chains follows, all from one sample in a study of blood T cell repertoires in COVID-19. Generated by immunoSEQ multiplex PCR, the TCRdb table keeps only in-frame clones and is missing some. The sample records about 180,000 clones, roughly three quarters being singletons. Material: peripheral blood. The origin of the receptors is an elderly woman with COVID-19, enrolled during active disease. Each CDR3 is given with its conserved first and last residue. The D gene is left open where the match is weak. A clone size is listed for some rows: how often the clone was seen (once, few, many), or a class if it is expanded.

d_gene | j_gene | v_gene | abundance | CDR3aa | CDR3nt
TRBD2 | TRBJ2-7 | TRBV12-3/TRBV12-4 | NA | CASSFPGGLEQYF | TGTGCCAGCAGTTTTCCGGGGGGGCTCGAGCAGTACTTC
TRBD1 | TRBJ1-1 | TRBV19 | once | CASSGGQGGNTEAFF | TGTGCCAGTAGTGGAGGACAGGGGGGGAACACTGAAGCTTTCTTT
TRBD1 | TRBJ2-1 | TRBV4-3 | NA | CASSRQTGADNEQFF | TGCGCCAGCAGCCGACAGACAGGGGCCGACAATGAGCAGTTCTTC
NA | TRBJ1-1 | TRBV11-3 | NA | CASSFGEGTEAFF | TGTGCCAGCAGCTTCGGGGAGGGCACTGAAGCTTTCTTT
TRBD1 | TRBJ1-2 | TRBV27 | NA | CASSSSGTVQKYTF | TGTGCCAGCAGTTCGTCCGGGACAGTCCAAAAATACACCTTC
NA | TRBJ1-5 | TRBV4-1 | NA | CASSQSGGNQPQHF | TGCGCCAGCAGCCAATCGGGGGGCAATCAGCCCCAGCATTTT
NA | TRBJ1-2 | TRBV11-2 | NA | CASSYRQDYGYTF | TGTGCCAGCAGCTATCGACAGGACTATGGCTACACCTTC
TRBD2 | TRBJ2-7 | TRBV6-5 | NA | CASRREGRGNYEQYF | TGTGCCAGCCGGAGGGAGGGGCGGGGGAACTACGAGCAGTACTTC
TRBD1 | TRBJ2-3 | TRBV7-2 | NA | CASSLAVVRGSTDTQYF | TGTGCCAGCAGCTTAGCAGTCGTCAGGGGGAGCACAGATACGCAGTATTTT
TRBD1 | TRBJ1-1 | TRBV9 | NA | CASSPSSGRGRLNTEAFF | TGTGCCAGCAGCCCCTCATCGGGCAGGGGGCGCTTGAACACTGAAGCTTTCTTT